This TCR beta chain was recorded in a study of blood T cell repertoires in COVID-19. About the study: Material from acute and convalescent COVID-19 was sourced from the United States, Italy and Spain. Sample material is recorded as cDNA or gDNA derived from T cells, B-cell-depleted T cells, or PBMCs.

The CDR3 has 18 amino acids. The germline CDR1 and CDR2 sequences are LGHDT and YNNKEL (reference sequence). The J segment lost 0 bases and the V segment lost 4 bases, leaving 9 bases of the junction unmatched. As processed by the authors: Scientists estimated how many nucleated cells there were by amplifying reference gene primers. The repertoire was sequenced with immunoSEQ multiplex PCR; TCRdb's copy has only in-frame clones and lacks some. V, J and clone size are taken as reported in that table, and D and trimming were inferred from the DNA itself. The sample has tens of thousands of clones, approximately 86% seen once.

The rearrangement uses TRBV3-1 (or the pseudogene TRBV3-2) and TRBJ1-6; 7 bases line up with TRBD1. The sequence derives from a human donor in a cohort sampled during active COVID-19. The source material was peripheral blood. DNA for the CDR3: TGTGCCAGCAGCCGAGGACAGGTTTCAAGCTCCTATAATTCACCCCTCCACTTT. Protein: CASSRGQVSSSYNSPLHF.